The next 8 T cell receptor beta chains were all read from a single sample in a study of blood T cell repertoires in COVID-19. Sequencing used immunoSEQ multiplex PCR; TCRdb keeps in-frame clones, though not all of them. The sample has about 56,000 clones, 80% to 90% seen once. Sequenced sample: peripheral blood. Source of these receptors: a woman aged 80 or over with acute or convalescent COVID-19.

The chain carries TRBV11-2 and TRBJ1-1; no firm D call. This CDR3 contains 18 residues. Trimming removed 2 bases from V and 0 bases from J, with 19 bases in between. Germline loops: CDR1 SGHAT, CDR2 FQNNGV. Here the CDR3 reads CASSLRGQRNPMNTEAFF. CDR3 nucleotide sequence: TGTGCCAGCAGCTTAAGAGGGCAGAGGAACCCCATGAACACTGAAGCTTTCTTT.

The rearrangement joins TRBV7-9 to TRBJ1-2, with D possibly TRBD1 on 6 matching bases. V was pared by 5 bases and J by 5 bases, with 12 bases between. The CDR3 is made up of 13 amino acids. CDR1 and CDR2 from the germline V gene are SEHNR and FQNEAQ (reference sequence). The CDR3 is CASSVDQGYGYTF. The DNA of the CDR3 is TGTGCCAGCAGCGTAGATCAGGGGTATGGCTACACCTTC.

This sequence joins TRBV27 and TRBJ2-6; D gene uncertain. The CDR3 is 14 amino acids. Germline V lookup: CDR1 MNHEY, CDR2 SMNVEV (reference sequence). V was shortened by 7 bases and J by 1 base, with 8 bases between the two germline ends. The CDR3 spells CASTIQSGANVLTF. CDR3 nucleotide sequence: TGTGCCAGCACCATTCAATCTGGGGCCAACGTCCTGACTTTC.

This clone appeared a few times. The chain carries TRBV5-5 and TRBJ2-3; D call uncertain. CDR3 length: 12 amino acids. CDR1 and CDR2 (germline): SGHKS, YYEKEE (reference sequence). The V end was cut by 4 bases, the J end by 3 bases, with 6 bases between. The CDR3 nucleotides are TGTGCCAGCAGCGCAGCGACAGATACGCAGTATTTT. This gives the protein CASSAATDTQYF.

The chain recombines TRBV11-2 with TRBJ2-7; TRBD2 matches 7 bases. Germline-derived CDR1 and CDR2 are SGHAT and FQNNGV. The V gene end was trimmed by 2 bases and the J gene end by 2 bases; junction bases not matched to a gene: 9. The length of the CDR3 is 16 residues. CDR3 region: CASSLHTGTITYEQYF. The CDR3 DNA sequence: TGTGCCAGCAGCTTACACACCGGGACTATTACCTACGAGCAGTACTTC.

This chain joins TRBV5-8 and TRBJ1-1, with D possibly TRBD1 on 5 matching bases. The CDR3 has 14 amino acids. Between the trimmed V and J ends, which lost 3 bases and 5 bases, there was a span of 14 bases. Germline CDR1 reads SGHTS; CDR2 reads YDEGEE. The CDR3: CASSSSGGRTEAFF. DNA of the CDR3: TGTGCCAGCAGCTCAAGCGGGGGTAGGACTGAAGCTTTCTTT.

This chain connects TRBV29-1 to TRBJ1-5; TRBD1 agrees at 7 bases. With 7 bases clipped from V and 4 bases from J, the junction kept 13 bases outside the gene matches. The CDR3 length is 15 residues. CDR1 is SQVTM and CDR2 is ANQGSEA in the germline V gene. The CDR3, as DNA: TGCAGCGCGATGACAGGGATTGGTAAAAATCAGCCCCAGCATTTT. This codes for CSAMTGIGKNQPQHF.

The chain has TRBV9 and TRBJ2-7; 11 bases agree with TRBD2. Germline V lookup: CDR1 SGDLS, CDR2 YYNGEE. J lost 7 bases, V lost 4 bases, and 10 bases had no gene match. The CDR3 sequence is 15 residues long. The CDR3 nucleotides are TGTGCCAGCAGCCCAGGGACCTTAGCGGGGGGGGAGCAGTACTTC. This codes for CASSPGTLAGGEQYF.